This TCR beta chain stems from a study of control samples from healthy donors and cancer patients. Produced via immunoSEQ multiplex PCR; TCRdb's table is partial and in-frame only. The sample includes over 150,000 clones, approximately 93% of them seen just once. CDR3 length equals 15 residues. Germline assignment: CDR1 SGDLS and CDR2 YYNGEE. Between the trimmed V and J ends, which lost 0 bases and 10 bases, there was a span of 19 bases. The clonotype originates from a man between 35 and 55 years old in good health. The rearrangement uses TRBV9 and TRBJ1-1; D may be TRBD1 (6 bases). The sample comprised blood. CDR3 coding DNA: TGTGCCAGCAGCGTAGATAACAGGGTTACTTCGGCAGCTTTCTTT. This sequence encodes CASSVDNRVTSAAFF. Full variable domain (missing parts from reference TRBV9 and TRBJ1-1): DSGVTQTPKHLITATGQRVTLRCSPRSGDLSVYWYQQSLDQGLQFLIQYYNGEERAKGNILERFSAQQFPDLHSELNLSSLELGDSALYFCASSVDNRVTSAAFFGQGTRLTVV.